This T cell receptor (beta chain) was sequenced for a study of control samples from healthy donors and cancer patients. Profiled with immunoSEQ multiplex PCR; TCRdb holds only in-frame clones, not every one. Counted here are some 74,000 clones, about 95% occurring once; the ten biggest clones make up approximately 2.5%. The junction had 3 bases not matched to a gene; V was cut back by 4 bases and J by 3 bases. Germline CDR1 reads SGHVS; CDR2 reads FQNEAQ. CDR3 length: 15 residues. This chain connects TRBV7-8 to TRBJ2-2; 9 bases align to TRBD1. The TCR originated in a woman younger than 45 in good health. The sample comprised blood. The CDR3 spells CASSSRQGDTGELFF. CDR3 DNA: TGTGCCAGCAGCTCAAGACAGGGGGACACCGGGGAGCTGTTTTTT.